This T cell receptor (beta chain) was recorded in a study of OX40 agonist ivuxolimab in advanced cancers. TCRdb's copy holds only in-frame clones and misses some; the assay was immunoSEQ multiplex PCR. The top ten hold 44% of the sample, which has some 14,000 clones, around four fifths seen once. V shed 5 bases and J 0 bases; nucleotides not matched to a gene: 7. Germline CDR1 and CDR2: MNHEY and SMNVEV (reference sequence). This CDR3 is built from 16 residues. This chain uses TRBV27 with TRBJ2-5; 9 bases agree with TRBD1. This TCR came from an adult with an advanced solid tumor such as melanoma, head and neck, liver or kidney cancer. This sample comprised CD4+ or CD8+ T cells sorted from blood, obtained in a trial of the OX40 agonist ivuxolimab. The CDR3: CASSAWDRVDQETQYF. The CDR3 DNA is TGTGCCAGCAGTGCATGGGACAGGGTGGACCAAGAGACCCAGTACTTC.